The clone carrying this T cell receptor (beta chain) was recorded many times. The antigen remains undetermined. The source material, RNA transcripts, was used to amplify TCR beta CDR3 regions. The TCR CDR3 was amplified in a first-round RT-PCR using the HTBI primer set. In TCRdb, the multiplex PCR reads were re-called with MiXCR into one record per CDR3 protein. The table records roughly 710,000 distinct CDR3 sequences, around a third of them present only once. Patients aged 18 to 65 had newly diagnosed hyperthyroidism that had lasted under 2 months. Clinical symptoms, serum thyroxine, TRAb, thyroid ultrasound and orbital computed tomography informed diagnoses. This sample is part of a study of T cells in Graves' hyperthyroidism and ophthalmopathy. At the level of the study: Before treatment of any kind, peripheral blood was taken at initial diagnosis.

Whole-study findings and limits: Most clonotypes expanded in the thyroid (above 0.001) were also present in blood.

Trimming shortened V by 6 bases and J by 4 bases, and 19 bases separated the two germline ends. CDR1 is SEHNR, CDR2 FQNEAQ, per germline (reference sequence). This CDR3 has 15 amino acids. The TCR originated in a woman aged 40 to 50 with Graves' hyperthyroidism. The rearrangement uses TRBV7-9 and TRBJ2-7; D unclear. The sequenced sample was blood. The CDR3 spells CASSRSTISAYEQYF. For the CDR3, the DNA is TGTGCCAGCAGTCGATCCACAATCAGCGCGTACGAGCAGTACTTC.